Listed below are T cell receptor beta chains from one sample, sequenced in a study of patients and donors after allogeneic stem cell transplantation. Via MiXCR, TCRdb re-called the RT-PCR reads, giving one row per CDR3 protein. The table records 150,000 to 200,000 distinct CDR3 sequences, around two fifths of them present only once. Input material: blood, either unsorted or a sorted T cell fraction (not recorded which). All receptors come from a human donor who was either an allogeneic HSCT recipient or a stem cell or donor lymphocyte infusion donor (not recorded which). It is not recorded whose cells these are; they may come from a transplant donor. Each CDR3 is given with its conserved first and last residue. D genes are given only for firm matches. Clone size, where shown, is once, few, many, or a class for clones that have expanded.

>TRBJ2-5|TRBV7-9|.|.
CASSYRGPLQETQYF
>TRBJ2-6|TRBV12-3/TRBV12-4|few|.
CASSILSGDSGANVLTF
>TRBJ2-5|TRBV12-3/TRBV12-4|.|.
CASSYGVQETQYF
>TRBJ2-1|TRBV5-1|.|.
CASGLGTVSYNEQFF
>TRBJ2-5|TRBV14|.|.
CASSQAPKEETQYF
>TRBJ2-3|TRBV20-1|.|TRBD2
CSARAASGPISTDTQYF
>TRBJ1-2|TRBV13|.|.
CASSLDHNERGYTF
>TRBJ2-5|TRBV12-3/TRBV12-4|.|.
CASQMDGVETQYF
>TRBJ2-1|TRBV7-3|.|.
CASSLSGIGEQFF
>TRBJ2-3|TRBV12-3/TRBV12-4|.|TRBD2
CASSLPSGRPIPFTDTQYF
>TRBJ1-6|TRBV12-3/TRBV12-4|.|.
CASSLRKNVYNSPLHF
>TRBJ2-1|TRBV12-3/TRBV12-4|.|TRBD2
CASSFSSGVSYNEQFF
>TRBJ1-2|TRBV7-8|.|.
CASSQPPGLIGYTF
>TRBJ2-1|TRBV24-1|few|.
CATSDLRDSYNEQFF
>TRBJ1-1|TRBV2|.|.
CASSGDSLEAFF
>TRBJ2-5|TRBV21-1|.|.
CASSKGRRPLSQETQYF
>TRBJ1-1|TRBV7-3|.|.
CASSSRTERNTEAFF
>TRBJ1-1|TRBV12-3/TRBV12-4|few|TRBD1
CASSLYRGLRTEAFF
>TRBJ1-3|TRBV4-2|.|.
CASSQSSDSGNTIYF